This entry describes one T cell receptor (beta chain). No antigen is known for it. This sample is drawn from a study of cytomegalovirus exposure and HLA in healthy donors. Study results and caveats: CMV antigen specificity of three CMV-associated chains was confirmed in vitro. A subsequent analysis found that TCR clusters from the first cohort also tended to co-occur in the approximately 130 validation repertoires, with approximately 94% of cluster scores above 0. Many donors carried some public TCRs, although rarity characterized most TCR sequences. Listed as cytomegalovirus-associated were 150 or so TCR beta chains.

V was clipped by 3 bases and J by 6 bases; unmatched bases: 11. The CDR3 is 17 amino acids. Germline assignment: CDR1 MNHEY and CDR2 SMNVEV (reference sequence). The protocol was immunoSEQ multiplex PCR, while the TCRdb copy is restricted to in-frame clones and leaves out a portion. The sample yields about 360,000 clones, approximately 90% seen once. Source material: PBMCs. This receptor was identified in a young woman in good health and CMV-seronegative. The chain combines TRBV27 with TRBJ2-1; 10 bases match TRBD2. The CDR3 sequence is CASSFRLAGVGTNEQFF. In nucleotides, the CDR3 is TGTGCCAGCAGTTTTAGGCTAGCGGGAGTCGGTACCAATGAGCAGTTCTTC.